This T cell receptor beta chain was recorded in a study of OX40 agonist ivuxolimab in advanced cancers. Sequenced by immunoSEQ multiplex PCR; TCRdb stores in-frame clones only, minus some. The sample includes 90,000 to 100,000 clones, over 75% of them seen just once. V was pared by 0 bases and J by 5 bases, with 9 bases between. Per germline, CDR1 SGHRS and CDR2 YFSETQ. CDR3 length: 15 residues. V is TRBV5-1 and J is TRBJ2-6; D might be TRBD1 (5 bases). Sequenced material: CD4+ or CD8+ T cells sorted from blood, taken in a trial of the OX40 agonist ivuxolimab. The origin of this receptor is an adult with an advanced solid tumor such as melanoma, head and neck, liver or kidney cancer. The CDR3 sequence is CASSLVQGRANVLTF. In DNA form, the CDR3 reads TGCGCCAGCAGCTTGGTGCAGGGAAGGGCCAACGTCCTGACTTTC. The full variable domain, completed using reference TRBV5-1 and TRBJ2-6, is KAGVTQTPRYLIKTRGQQVTLSCSPISGHRSVSWYQQTPGQGLQFLFEYFSETQRNKGNFPGRFSGRQFSNSRSEMNVSTLELGDSALYLCASSLVQGRANVLTFGAGSRLTVL.